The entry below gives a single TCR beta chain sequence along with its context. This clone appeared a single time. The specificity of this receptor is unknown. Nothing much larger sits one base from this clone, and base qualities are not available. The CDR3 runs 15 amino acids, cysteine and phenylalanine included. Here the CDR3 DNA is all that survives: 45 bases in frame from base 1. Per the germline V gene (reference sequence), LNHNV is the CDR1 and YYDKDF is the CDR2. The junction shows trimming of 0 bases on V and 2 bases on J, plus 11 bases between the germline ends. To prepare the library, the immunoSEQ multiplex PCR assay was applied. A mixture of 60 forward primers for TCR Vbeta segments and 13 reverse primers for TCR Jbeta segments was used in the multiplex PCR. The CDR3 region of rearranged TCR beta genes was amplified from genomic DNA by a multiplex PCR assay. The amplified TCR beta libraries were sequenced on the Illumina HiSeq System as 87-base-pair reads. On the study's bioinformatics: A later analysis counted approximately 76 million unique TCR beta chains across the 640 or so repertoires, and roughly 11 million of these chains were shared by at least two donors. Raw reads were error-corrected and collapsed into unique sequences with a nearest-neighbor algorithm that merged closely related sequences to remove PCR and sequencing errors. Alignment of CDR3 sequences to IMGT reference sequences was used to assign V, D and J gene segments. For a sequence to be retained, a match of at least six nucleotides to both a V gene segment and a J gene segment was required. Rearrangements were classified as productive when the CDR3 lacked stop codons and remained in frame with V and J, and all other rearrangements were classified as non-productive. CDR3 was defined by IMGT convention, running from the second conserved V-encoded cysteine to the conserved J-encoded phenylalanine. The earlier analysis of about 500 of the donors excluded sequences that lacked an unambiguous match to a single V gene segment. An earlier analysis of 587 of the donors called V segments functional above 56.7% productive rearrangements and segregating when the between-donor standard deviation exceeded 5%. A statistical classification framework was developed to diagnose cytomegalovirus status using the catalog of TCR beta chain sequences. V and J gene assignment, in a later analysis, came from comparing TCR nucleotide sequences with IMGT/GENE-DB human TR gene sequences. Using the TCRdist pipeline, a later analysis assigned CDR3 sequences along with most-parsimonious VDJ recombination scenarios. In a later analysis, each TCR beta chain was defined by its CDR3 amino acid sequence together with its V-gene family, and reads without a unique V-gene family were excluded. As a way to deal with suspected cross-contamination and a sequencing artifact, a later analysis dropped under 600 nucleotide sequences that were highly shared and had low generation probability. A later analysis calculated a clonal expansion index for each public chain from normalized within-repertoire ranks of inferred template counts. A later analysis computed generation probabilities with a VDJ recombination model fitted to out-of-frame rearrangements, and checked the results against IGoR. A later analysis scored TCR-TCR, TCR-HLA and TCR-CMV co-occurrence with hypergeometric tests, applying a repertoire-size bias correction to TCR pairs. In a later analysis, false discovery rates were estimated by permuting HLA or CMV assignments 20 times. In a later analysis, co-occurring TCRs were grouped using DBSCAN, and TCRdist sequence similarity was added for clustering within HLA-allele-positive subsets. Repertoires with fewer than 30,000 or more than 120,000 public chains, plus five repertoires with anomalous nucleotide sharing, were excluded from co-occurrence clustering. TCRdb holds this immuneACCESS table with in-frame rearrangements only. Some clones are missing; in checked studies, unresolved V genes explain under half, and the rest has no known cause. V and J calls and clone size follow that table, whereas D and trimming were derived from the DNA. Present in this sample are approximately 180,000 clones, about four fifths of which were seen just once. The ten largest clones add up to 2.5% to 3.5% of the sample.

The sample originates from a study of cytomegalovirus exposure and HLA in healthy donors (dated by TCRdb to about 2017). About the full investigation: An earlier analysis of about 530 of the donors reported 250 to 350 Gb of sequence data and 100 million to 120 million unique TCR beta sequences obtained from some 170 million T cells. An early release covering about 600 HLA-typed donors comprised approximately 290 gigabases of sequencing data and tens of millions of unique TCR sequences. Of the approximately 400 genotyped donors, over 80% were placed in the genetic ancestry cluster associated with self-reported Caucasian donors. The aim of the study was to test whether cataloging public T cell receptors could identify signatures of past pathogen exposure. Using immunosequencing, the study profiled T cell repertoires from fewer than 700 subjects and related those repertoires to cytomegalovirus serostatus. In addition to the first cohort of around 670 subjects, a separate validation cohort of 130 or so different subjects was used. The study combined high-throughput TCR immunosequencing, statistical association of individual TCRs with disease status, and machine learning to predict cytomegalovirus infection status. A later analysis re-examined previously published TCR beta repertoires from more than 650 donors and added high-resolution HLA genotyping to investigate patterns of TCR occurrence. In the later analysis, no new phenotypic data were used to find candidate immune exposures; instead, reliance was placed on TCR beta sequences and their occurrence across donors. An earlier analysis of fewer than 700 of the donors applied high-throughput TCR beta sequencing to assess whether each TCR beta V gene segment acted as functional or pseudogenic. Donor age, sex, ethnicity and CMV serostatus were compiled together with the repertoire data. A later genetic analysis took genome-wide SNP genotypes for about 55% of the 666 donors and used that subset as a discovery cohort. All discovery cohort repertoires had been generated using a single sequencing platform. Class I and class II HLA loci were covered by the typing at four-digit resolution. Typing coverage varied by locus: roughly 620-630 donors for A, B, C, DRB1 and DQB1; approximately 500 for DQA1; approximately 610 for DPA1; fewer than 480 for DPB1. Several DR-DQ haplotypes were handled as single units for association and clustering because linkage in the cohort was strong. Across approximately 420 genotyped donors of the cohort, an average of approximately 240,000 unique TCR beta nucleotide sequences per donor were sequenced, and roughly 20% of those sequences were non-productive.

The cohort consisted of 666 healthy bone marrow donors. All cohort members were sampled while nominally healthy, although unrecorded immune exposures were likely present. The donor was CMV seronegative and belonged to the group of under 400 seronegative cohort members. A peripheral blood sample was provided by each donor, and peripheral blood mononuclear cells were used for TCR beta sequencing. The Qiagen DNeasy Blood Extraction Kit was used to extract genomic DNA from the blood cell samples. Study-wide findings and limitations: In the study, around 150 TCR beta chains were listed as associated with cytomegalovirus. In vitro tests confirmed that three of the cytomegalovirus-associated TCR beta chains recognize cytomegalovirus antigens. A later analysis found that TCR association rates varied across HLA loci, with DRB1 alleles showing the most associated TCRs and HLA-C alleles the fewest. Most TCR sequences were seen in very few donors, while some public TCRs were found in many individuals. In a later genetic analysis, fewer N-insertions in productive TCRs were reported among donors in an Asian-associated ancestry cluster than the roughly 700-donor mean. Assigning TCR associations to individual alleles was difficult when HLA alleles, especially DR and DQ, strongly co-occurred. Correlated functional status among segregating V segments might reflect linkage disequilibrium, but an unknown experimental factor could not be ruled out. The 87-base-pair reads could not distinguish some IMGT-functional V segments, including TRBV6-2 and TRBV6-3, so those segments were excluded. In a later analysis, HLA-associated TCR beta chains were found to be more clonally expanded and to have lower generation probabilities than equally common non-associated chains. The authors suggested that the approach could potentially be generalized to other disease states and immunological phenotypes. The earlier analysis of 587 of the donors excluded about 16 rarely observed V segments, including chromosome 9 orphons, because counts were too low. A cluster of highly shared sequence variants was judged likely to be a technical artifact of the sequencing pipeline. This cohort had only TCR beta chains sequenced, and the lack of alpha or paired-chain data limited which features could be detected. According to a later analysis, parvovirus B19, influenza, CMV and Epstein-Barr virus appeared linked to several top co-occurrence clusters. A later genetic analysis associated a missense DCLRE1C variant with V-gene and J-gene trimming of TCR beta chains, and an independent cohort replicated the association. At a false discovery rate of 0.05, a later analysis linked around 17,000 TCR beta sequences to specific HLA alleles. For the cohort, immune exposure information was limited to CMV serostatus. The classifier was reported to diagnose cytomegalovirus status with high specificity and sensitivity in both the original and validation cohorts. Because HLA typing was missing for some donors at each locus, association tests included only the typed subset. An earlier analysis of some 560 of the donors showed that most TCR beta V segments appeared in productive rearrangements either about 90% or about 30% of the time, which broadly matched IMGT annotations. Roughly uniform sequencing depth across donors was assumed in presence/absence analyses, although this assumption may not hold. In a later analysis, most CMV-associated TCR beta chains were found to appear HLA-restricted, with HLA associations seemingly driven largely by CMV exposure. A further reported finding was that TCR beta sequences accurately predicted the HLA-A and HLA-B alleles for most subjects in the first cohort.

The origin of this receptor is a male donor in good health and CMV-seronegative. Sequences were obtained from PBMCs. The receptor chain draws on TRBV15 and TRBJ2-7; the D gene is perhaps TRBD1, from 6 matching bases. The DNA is TGTGCCACCAGCAGAGATCCCTGGACAGCCTACGAGCAGTACTTC. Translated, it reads CATSRDPWTAYEQYF.